A single sample gave rise to the 13 T cell receptor beta chains below, sequenced in a study of cytomegalovirus exposure and HLA in healthy donors. PCR used 60 Vbeta primers and 13 Jbeta primers. Repertoires were generated with immunoSEQ multiplex PCR, while TCRdb's copy carries only in-frame clones and drops some. The sample has 110,000 to 150,000 clones, more than 75% seen once. The sequenced material came from PBMCs. The receptors stem from a male donor in good health and CMV-seronegative.

This clone has only one observation. J is TRBJ2-2 and V is TRBV5-1; weak D call: TRBD1 (6 bases). Looked up from germline, CDR1 is SGHRS and CDR2 is YFSETQ. This CDR3 has 14 amino acids. Trimming pared 5 bases from V and 5 bases from J, leaving 13 bases between. CDR3 loop: CASRWQGLTGELFF. The DNA of the CDR3 is TGCGCCAGCAGATGGCAGGGGTTGACCGGGGAGCTGTTTTTT.

The chain is built from TRBV30 and TRBJ1-1, with a possible D match to TRBD1 (5 bases). Germline loops: CDR1 GTSNPN, CDR2 SVGIG (reference sequence). Trimming removed 2 bases at V and 3 bases at J, with 7 bases between. CDR3 length equals 12 residues. This chain's CDR3 is CAWSRGDTEAFF. The DNA for the CDR3 is TGTGCCTGGAGTAGGGGTGACACTGAAGCTTTCTTT.

The chain combines TRBV11-2 with TRBJ2-1, with 7 bases identical to TRBD2. With V trimmed by 6 bases and J by 4 bases, 6 bases remained unmatched. Germline CDR1 SGHAT, CDR2 FQNNGV. This CDR3 is built from 14 residues. The CDR3 loop reads CASSRDYQYNEQFF. The CDR3 DNA is TGTGCCAGCAGTCGGGACTACCAATACAATGAGCAGTTCTTC. Complete variable domain (other parts from reference TRBV11-2 and TRBJ2-1): EAGVAQSPRYKIIEKRQSVAFWCNPISGHATLYWYQQILGQGPKLLIQFQNNGVVDDSQLPKDRFSAERLKGVDSTLKIQPAKLEDSAVYLCASSRDYQYNEQFFGPGTRLTVL.

The rearrangement joins TRBV29-1 to TRBJ2-5; 9 bases are a match to TRBD1. V lost 4 bases and J lost 5; bases outside the gene matches: 11. Looked up from germline, CDR1 is SQVTM and CDR2 is ANQGSEA. The CDR3 is 15 amino acids. The CDR3 spells CSVVVWDRERETQYF. The CDR3 coding sequence is TGCAGCGTTGTAGTATGGGACAGGGAACGGGAGACCCAGTACTTC.

J is TRBJ1-1 and V is TRBV30, with D unresolved. In germline, CDR1 is GTSNPN, CDR2 SVGIG (reference sequence). V was clipped by 5 bases and J by 4 bases, with 17 bases between them. The CDR3 length is 14 residues. The CDR3 DNA is TGTGCCTGGGACGACGGGAATTGGGGCACTGAAGCTTTCTTT. Its translation is CAWDDGNWGTEAFF.

This clone was seen only a few times. The genes are TRBV7-9 and TRBJ1-2; maybe TRBD1 (5 bases). CDR1 and CDR2 from the germline V gene are SEHNR and FQNEAQ (reference sequence). V lost 7 bases, J lost 2 bases, and 23 bases lay in between. The length of the CDR3 is 17 residues. The CDR3 loop is CASTLPPTRGRNYGYTF. The CDR3 nucleotides are TGTGCCAGCACCTTGCCTCCCACGCGGGGCCGAAACTATGGCTACACCTTC.

The sample holds one count of this clone. The chain joins TRBV19 to TRBJ2-7, with D perhaps matching TRBD2 (6 bases). The CDR3 covers 15 residues. CDR1 is LNHDA, CDR2 SQIVND, per germline (reference sequence). The V end was cut by 1 base, the J end by 2 bases, with 12 bases between. The CDR3 is CASSIVPGGTYEQYF. CDR3 in DNA: TGTGCCAGTAGTATAGTCCCCGGCGGGACCTACGAGCAGTACTTC.

This chain links TRBV21-1 with TRBJ1-5. TRBV21-1 is a pseudogene locus. This CDR3 contains 16 residues. This CDR3 is CASSKGGVLSNQPQHF. In DNA form, the CDR3 reads TGTGCCAGCAGCAAGGGGGGGGTACTGAGCAATCAGCCCCAGCATTTT.

The chain carries TRBV13 and TRBJ2-1; no reliable D call. The V and J ends lost 2 bases and 7 bases respectively, with 12 bases between them. This CDR3 has 14 residues. Germline values: CDR1 PRHDT, CDR2 FYEKMQ (reference sequence). The CDR3 sequence: CASSLPSELNEQFF. For the CDR3, the DNA is TGTGCCAGCAGCTTACCATCGGAGTTAAATGAGCAGTTCTTC.

The chain links TRBV27 to TRBJ1-2, with 9 bases that match TRBD1. Germline CDR1 reads MNHEY; CDR2 reads SMNVEV (reference sequence). The CDR3 runs to 15 residues. V was pared by 4 bases and J by 6 bases, with 9 bases of the junction left unmatched. This CDR3 reads CASSSNRGLSNGYTF. For the CDR3, the DNA is TGTGCCAGCAGTTCCAACAGGGGGCTCTCGAATGGCTACACCTTC.

The chain combines TRBV29-1 with TRBJ1-3; no reliable D call. The germline gives CDR1 SQVTM, CDR2 ANQGSEA. Deletions cut 1 base from V and 6 bases from J, with 13 bases between. The CDR3 sequence is 14 residues long. CDR3 in DNA: TGCAGCGTTGAAGCCCCGGCGGGTTCAAACACCATATATTTT. It is translated as CSVEAPAGSNTIYF.

The chain carries TRBV7-9 and TRBJ1-1, with D maybe TRBD1 (5 bases). V was shortened by 7 bases and J by 2 bases, with 14 bases between the two germline ends. CDR3 length: 14 residues. The germline V gene has CDR1 SEHNR and CDR2 FQNEAQ (reference sequence). The CDR3 coding sequence is TGTGCCAGCAACCCTAAGGGGAAAAACACTGAAGCTTTCTTT. Its protein product is CASNPKGKNTEAFF. The whole variable domain, remainder taken from reference TRBV7-9 and TRBJ1-1, is DTGVSQNPRHKITKRGQNVTFRCDPISEHNRLYWYRQTLGQGPEFLTYFQNEAQLEKSRLLSDRFSAERPKGSFSTLEIQRTEQGDSAMYLCASNPKGKNTEAFFGQGTRLTVV.

The chain employs TRBV10-3 and TRBJ2-1; the match to TRBD1 covers 10 bases. Germline assignment: CDR1 ENHRY and CDR2 SYGVKD. This CDR3 is built from 13 residues. Unmatched junction bases numbered 6, after V lost 9 bases and J lost 7 bases. The CDR3 loop is CAIGTGAGNEQFF. The CDR3 bases are TGTGCCATAGGGACAGGGGCAGGGAATGAGCAGTTCTTC.